This T cell receptor beta chain is drawn from a study of blood T cell repertoires in COVID-19. For the study at large: Samples came from the United States, Italy and Spain, spanning acute and convalescent COVID-19. Sources were T cells, B-cell-depleted T cells, or PBMCs; the material itself was cDNA or gDNA.

Original methodology: The authors estimated nucleated cell counts from reference gene primer amplification. Sequencing used immunoSEQ multiplex PCR; TCRdb keeps in-frame clones, though not all of them. D and trimming come from the DNA, and the V and J calls and clone size come from that table. The sample carries 350,000 to 450,000 clones, more than 75% recorded once. The CDR3 runs to 15 residues. Germline CDR1 and CDR2: LNHDA and SQIVND (reference sequence). V lost 5 bases, J lost 2 bases, and 4 bases stayed unmatched. Material: peripheral blood. The chain is built from TRBV19 and TRBJ1-5, with 9 nucleotides matching TRBD1. This TCR was sampled from a human donor in a cohort sampled during active COVID-19. CDR3 loop: CASSFRDRGNQPQHF. In nucleotides, the CDR3 is TGTGCCAGTAGTTTCCGGGACAGGGGCAATCAGCCCCAGCATTTT. Looking up the rest from reference TRBV19 and TRBJ1-5 gives the full variable domain: DGGITQSPKYLFRKEGQNVTLSCEQNLNHDAMYWYRQDPGQGLRLIYYSQIVNDFQKGDIAEGYSVSREKKESFPLTVTSAQKNPTAFYLCASSFRDRGNQPQHFGDGTRLSIL.